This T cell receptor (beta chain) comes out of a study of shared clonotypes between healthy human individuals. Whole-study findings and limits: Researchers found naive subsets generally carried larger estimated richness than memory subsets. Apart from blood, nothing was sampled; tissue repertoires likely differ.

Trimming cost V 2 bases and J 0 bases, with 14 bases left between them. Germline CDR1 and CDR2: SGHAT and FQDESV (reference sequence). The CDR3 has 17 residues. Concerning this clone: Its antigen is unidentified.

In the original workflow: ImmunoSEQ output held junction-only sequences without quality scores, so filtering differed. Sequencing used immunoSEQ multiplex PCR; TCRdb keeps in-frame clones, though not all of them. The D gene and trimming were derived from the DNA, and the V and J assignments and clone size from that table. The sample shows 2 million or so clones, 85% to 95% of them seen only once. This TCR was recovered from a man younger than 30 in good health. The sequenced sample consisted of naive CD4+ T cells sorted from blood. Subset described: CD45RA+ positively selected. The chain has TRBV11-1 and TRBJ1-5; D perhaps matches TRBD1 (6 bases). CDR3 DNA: TGTGCCAGCAGCTTAACCTGGACAGTTTATAGCAATCAGCCCCAGCATTTT. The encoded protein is CASSLTWTVYSNQPQHF. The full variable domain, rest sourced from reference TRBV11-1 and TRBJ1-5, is EAEVAQSPRYKITEKSQAVAFWCDPISGHATLYWYRQILGQGPELLVQFQDESVVDDSQLPKDRFSAERLKGVDSTLKIQPAELGDSAMYLCASSLTWTVYSNQPQHFGDGTRLSIL.